This TCR beta chain was documented in a study of blood T cell repertoires in COVID-19. About the study: Whether acute or convalescent, the COVID-19 samples came from the United States, Italy and Spain.

CDR1 and CDR2 (germline): MDHEN, SYDVKM. This CDR3 spans 14 amino acids. V was trimmed by 10 bases and J by 0 bases, leaving 16 bases between them. Method: immunoSEQ multiplex PCR; TCRdb's copy keeps in-frame clones and lacks some. The sample has about 54,000 clones, about 90% seen once. This receptor was identified in a man aged 60-69 years with active COVID-19. This chain links TRBV28 with TRBJ2-7, with no clear D. What was sequenced was peripheral blood. The CDR3 DNA reads as TGTGCCACCCTGGAGTCCAAGAGCTCCTACGAGCAGTACTTC. It translates to CATLESKSSYEQYF.